Listed below are T cell receptor beta chains from one sample, sequenced in a study of blood T cell repertoires in COVID-19. Sequencing was performed with immunoSEQ multiplex PCR; in TCRdb, only in-frame clones are kept and a portion is missing. In the table there are 76,000 or so clones, roughly 85% of which are singletons. Sample: peripheral blood. These receptors were collected from a man in his thirties or forties with acute or convalescent COVID-19. The CDR3 runs from the conserved cysteine through the conserved F or W. Each record gives: J gene, D gene, clone size, V gene, CDR3 protein, CDR3 DNA. The D gene is left open where the match is weak. The size field is filled for only some rows; it gives once, few, many or a size class.

>TRBJ2-4|.|.|TRBV29-1
CSVEEGAKNIQYF
TGCAGCGTTGAGGAGGGAGCCAAAAACATTCAGTACTTC
>TRBJ2-1|TRBD1|.|TRBV6-6
CASSYDREQEQFF
TGTGCCAGCAGTTACGACAGGGAACAGGAGCAGTTCTTC
>TRBJ1-2|.|.|TRBV6-2/TRBV6-3
CASSRSQGANYGYTF
TGTGCCAGCAGTAGATCCCAAGGGGCTAACTATGGCTACACCTTC
>TRBJ2-7|TRBD2|once|TRBV5-1
CASSLETSGRSVTGQYF
TGCGCCAGCAGCTTGGAGACTAGCGGGAGGTCGGTGACAGGGCAGTACTTC
>TRBJ1-4|.|.|TRBV7-9
CASSSGAGEEKLFF
TGTGCCAGCAGCTCCGGCGCAGGGGAAGAAAAACTGTTTTTT
>TRBJ1-4|.|.|TRBV19
CASGRASGEKLFF
TGTGCCAGCGGACGAGCCTCAGGGGAAAAACTGTTTTTT
>TRBJ1-4|.|.|TRBV5-4
CASSLDRTEKLFF
TGTGCCAGCAGCTTGGACAGGACGGAGAAACTGTTTTTT
>TRBJ2-2|.|.|TRBV19
CASTGNTGELFF
TGTGCCAGCACAGGGAACACCGGGGAGCTGTTTTTT
>TRBJ1-4|.|few|TRBV30
CAATSGKARLFF
TGTGCTGCAACCTCCGGGAAGGCTCGACTGTTTTTT
>TRBJ2-4|.|once|TRBV24-1
CATSDPKGGDFNIQYF
TGTGCCACCAGTGACCCTAAAGGGGGGGACTTTAACATTCAGTACTTC
>TRBJ1-1|.|.|TRBV20-1
CSASGFGQVVTEAFF
TGCAGTGCTAGTGGATTTGGGCAGGTCGTCACTGAAGCTTTCTTT
>TRBJ1-4|.|.|TRBV2
CASETRGSEKLFF
TGTGCCAGCGAGACAAGGGGATCGGAAAAACTGTTTTTT
>TRBJ2-7|.|.|TRBV10-1
CASSESLGAYEQYF
TGCGCCAGCAGTGAGTCGTTAGGGGCCTACGAGCAGTACTTC
>TRBJ1-4|.|.|TRBV19
CASSIGQTTNEKLFF
TGTGCCAGTAGTATAGGACAAACAACTAATGAAAAACTGTTTTTT
>TRBJ1-6|TRBD1|.|TRBV19
CASSHQTGRYGSPLHF
TGTGCCAGTAGTCACCAGACAGGGAGATACGGTTCACCCCTCCACTTT
>TRBJ2-5|TRBD1|.|TRBV7-2
CASSRDRGGETQYF
TGTGCCAGCAGCCGGGACAGGGGGGGAGAGACCCAGTACTTC
>TRBJ2-7|TRBD2|.|TRBV19
CASSTGTSGYEQYF
TGTGCCAGTAGTACCGGGACTAGCGGCTACGAGCAGTACTTC
>TRBJ2-7|.|.|TRBV7-2
CASSLRSAYEQYF
TGTGCCAGCAGCCTCAGAAGTGCCTACGAGCAGTACTTC
>TRBJ2-3|TRBD1|.|TRBV28
CASSYEPGTADTQYF
TGTGCCAGCAGTTACGAACCCGGGACAGCGGATACGCAGTATTTT
>TRBJ2-3|TRBD2|.|TRBV3-1/TRBV3-2
CASSHLAGGPNTQYF
TGTGCCAGCAGCCACTTAGCGGGAGGGCCTAATACGCAGTATTTT
>TRBJ1-4|TRBD1|.|TRBV7-2
CASSQTGAATNEKLFF
TGTGCCAGCAGCCAAACAGGGGCAGCTACTAATGAAAAACTGTTTTTT
>TRBJ2-1|TRBD1|.|TRBV7-3
CASSLLTGGKGEQFF
TGTGCCAGCAGCTTATTGACAGGGGGTAAGGGTGAGCAGTTCTTC
>TRBJ2-5|.|.|TRBV28
CASSQHKGLALTQYF
TGTGCCAGCAGCCAACATAAGGGACTGGCGTTGACCCAGTACTTC
>TRBJ2-7|.|.|TRBV4-1
CASSQAGEEQYF
TGCGCCAGCAGCCAAGCGGGAGAAGAACAGTACTTC
>TRBJ2-4|.|.|TRBV27
CASGGRQAQYF
TGTGCCAGTGGGGGCCGACAGGCTCAGTACTTC
>TRBJ1-6|.|.|TRBV5-4
CASSSSGLSPLHF
TGTGCCAGCAGCTCCTCAGGGCTTTCACCCCTCCACTTT
>TRBJ1-2|.|.|TRBV4-1
CASTPPGRGYGYTF
TGCGCCAGCACCCCTCCAGGCAGGGGCTATGGCTACACCTTC
>TRBJ1-1|TRBD1|few|TRBV9
CASSVDAGTGGNTEAFF
TGTGCCAGCAGCGTAGATGCGGGGACAGGAGGTAACACTGAAGCTTTCTTT
>TRBJ2-1|TRBD2|.|TRBV5-1
CASSLSVVGTSTNEQFF
TGCGCCAGCAGCTTGTCAGTAGTAGGGACTAGTACCAATGAGCAGTTCTTC
>TRBJ2-5|.|.|TRBV7-6
CASSQYQETQYF
TGTGCCAGCAGCCAGTACCAAGAGACCCAGTACTTC
>TRBJ2-2|.|.|TRBV11-3
CASSPHRAGELFF
TGTGCCAGCAGCCCCCATCGGGCCGGGGAGCTGTTTTTT
>TRBJ2-7|.|.|TRBV7-2
CASSLSSYEQYF
TGTGCCAGCAGTTTGAGCTCCTACGAGCAGTACTTC